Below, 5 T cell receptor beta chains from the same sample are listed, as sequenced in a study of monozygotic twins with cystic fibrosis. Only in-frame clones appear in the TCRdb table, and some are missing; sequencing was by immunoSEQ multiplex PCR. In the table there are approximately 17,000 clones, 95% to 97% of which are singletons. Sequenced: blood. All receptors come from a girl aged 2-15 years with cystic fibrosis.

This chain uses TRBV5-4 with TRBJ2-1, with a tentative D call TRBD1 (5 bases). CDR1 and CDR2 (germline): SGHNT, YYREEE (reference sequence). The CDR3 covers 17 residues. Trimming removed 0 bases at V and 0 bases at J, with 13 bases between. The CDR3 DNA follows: TGTGCCAGCAGCTTGGCCGGTGGGGCGCTCTCCTACAATGAGCAGTTCTTC. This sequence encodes CASSLAGGALSYNEQFF.

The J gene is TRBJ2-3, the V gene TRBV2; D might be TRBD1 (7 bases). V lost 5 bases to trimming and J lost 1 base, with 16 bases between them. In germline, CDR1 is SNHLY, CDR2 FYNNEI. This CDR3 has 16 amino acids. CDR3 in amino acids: CASSRLGGGGTDTQYF. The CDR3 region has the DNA TGTGCCAGCAGTCGACTAGGGGGCGGCGGCACAGATACGCAGTATTTT.

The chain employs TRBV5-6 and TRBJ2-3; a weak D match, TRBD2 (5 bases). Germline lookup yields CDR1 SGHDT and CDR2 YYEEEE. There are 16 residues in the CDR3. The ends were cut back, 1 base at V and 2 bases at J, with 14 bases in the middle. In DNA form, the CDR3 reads TGTGCCAGCAGCTTGTCGTATGGACTCTTCACAGATACGCAGTATTTT. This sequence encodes CASSLSYGLFTDTQYF.

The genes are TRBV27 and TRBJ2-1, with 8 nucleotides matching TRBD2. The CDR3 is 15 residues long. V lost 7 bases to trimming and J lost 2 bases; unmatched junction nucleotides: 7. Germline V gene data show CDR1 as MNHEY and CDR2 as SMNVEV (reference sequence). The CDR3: CASNGGEGPYNEQFF. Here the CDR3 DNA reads TGTGCCAGCAACGGGGGGGAGGGACCCTACAATGAGCAGTTCTTC.

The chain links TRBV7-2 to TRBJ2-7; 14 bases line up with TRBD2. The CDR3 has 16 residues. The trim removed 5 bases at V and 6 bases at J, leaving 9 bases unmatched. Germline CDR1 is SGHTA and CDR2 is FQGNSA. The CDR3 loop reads CASSPTSGGALREQYF. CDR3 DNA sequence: TGTGCCAGCAGCCCGACTAGCGGGGGGGCCCTTCGCGAGCAGTACTTC. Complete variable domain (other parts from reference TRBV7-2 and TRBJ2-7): GAGVSQSPSNKVTEKGKDVELRCDPISGHTALYWYRQSLGQGLEFLIYFQGNSAPDKSGLPSDRFSAERTGGSVSTLTIQRTQQEDSAVYLCASSPTSGGALREQYFGPGTRLTVT.